This TCR beta chain was recovered during a study of T cells after yellow fever vaccination (dated by TCRdb to between 2017 and 2020). Notes on the research overall: The SMART-Seq v4 Ultra Low Input RNA kit was used to prepare libraries from fractions with low cell numbers. Blood was collected at multiple timepoints before and after primary and secondary immunization, and bulk PBMC replicates and cell subsets were isolated. Two healthy male donors, one aged 18 to 30 and one aged 30 to 40 years, made up the cohort. To follow T-cell clones before and after primary and booster YFV17D yellow fever vaccination, bulk TCR alpha and beta repertoires were sequenced over time.

The research as a whole found: The secondary T-cell response was found to be weaker but faster than the primary response, with a peak reached on day 5 rather than on day 15. Most clones expanded after primary vaccination (about 95% of CD4 and 88% of CD8) were re-detected after the booster, suggesting that broad memory maintenance occurred. Only two donors were included in the study, so the extent to which the findings can be generalized is limited. A small fraction of clonotypes showed up in both the CD4 and CD8 compartments, probably as a result of convergent recombination. Computational filtering was needed because FACS-sorted repertoires could contain abundant contaminating clonotypes from the bulk population.

Synthesis of TCR cDNA relied on 5'RACE template switching, a step that introduced a universal primer site along with unique molecular identifiers. cDNA synthesis was primed from both the TCR alpha and TCR beta constant segments. Library amplification used two PCR steps, and the second PCR step added sample barcodes and sequencing adapters. Sequencing of the libraries was done on either Illumina HiSeq 2500 (2x100 bp) or NovaSeq (2x150 bp). In the paper's pipeline: Demultiplexing of reads and collapsing into UMI consensus sequences were performed with MIGEC, and V(D)J alignment was carried out with MiXCR. Vaccine-responding clonotypes were defined with edgeR using replicate PBMC samples, requiring FDR below 0.01 and a log2 fold change above 5 up to day 15. Each bulk clonotype was labeled CD4 or CD8 based on which sequenced repertoire, CD4 or CD8, contained the clonotype at higher abundance. TCRdb reprocessing: public reads trimmed at Q25 with fastp, clones called with MiXCR, in-frame beta chains kept. Rows with a matching CDR3 protein are joined into one entry that keeps the most common DNA and genes. None of the V and J calls come from the authors' own analysis; TCRdb made them. The sample includes around 350,000 distinct CDR3 sequences, with approximately 10% observed a single time. More than 15% of the sample goes to the ten largest clones.

Comment on this clonotype: The antigen it recognizes is unknown. Base qualities were left out, and no much larger clone turns up one base away.

This specimen's treatment or condition label, interpreted: live attenuated yellow fever vaccine strain. Two biological replicates of bulk PBMCs were collected at each blood-draw timepoint. A standard Ficoll-Paque protocol was used to isolate PBMCs from peripheral blood. TriZol was used to extract RNA from bulk PBMCs, CD4 and CD8 fractions, and dextramer-positive and dextramer-negative fractions. At the junction V is shortened by 1 base and J by 0 bases, with 9 bases in between. The cysteine opens and the phenylalanine closes a CDR3 of 15 amino acids. Kept here is only the CDR3 DNA, which spans 45 bases and is read in frame from base 1.

This clonotype was obtained from a man between 18 and 29 years old who received the YFV17D yellow fever vaccine. The sample consisted of PBMCs, taken on the day of the first yellow fever vaccination. The receptor chain draws on TRBV12-3 or TRBV12-4 and TRBJ2-5, with an unclear D gene assignment. DNA sequence: TGTGCCAGCAGTTTAGGCGGAGCTTACCAAGAGACCCAGTACTTC. This sequence encodes CASSLGGAYQETQYF.